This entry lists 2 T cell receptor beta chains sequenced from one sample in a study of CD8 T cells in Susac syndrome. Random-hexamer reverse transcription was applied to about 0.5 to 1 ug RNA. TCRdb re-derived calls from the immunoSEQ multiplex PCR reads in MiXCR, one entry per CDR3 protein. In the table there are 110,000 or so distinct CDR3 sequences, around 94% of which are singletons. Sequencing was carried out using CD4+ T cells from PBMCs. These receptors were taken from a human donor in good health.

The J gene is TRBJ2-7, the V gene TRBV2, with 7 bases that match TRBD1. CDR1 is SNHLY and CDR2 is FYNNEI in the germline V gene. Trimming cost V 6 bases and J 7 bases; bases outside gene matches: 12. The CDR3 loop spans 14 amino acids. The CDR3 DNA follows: TGTGCCAGCAGCGTTGACAGGGTCACAGATGAGCAGTACTTC. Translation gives CASSVDRVTDEQYF.

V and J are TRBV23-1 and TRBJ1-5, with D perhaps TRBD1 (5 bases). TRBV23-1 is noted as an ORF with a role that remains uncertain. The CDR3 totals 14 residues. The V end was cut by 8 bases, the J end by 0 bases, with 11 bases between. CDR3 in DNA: TGCGCCAGCCTCGGGGGGTTTAGCAATCAGCCCCAGCATTTT. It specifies CASLGGFSNQPQHF.